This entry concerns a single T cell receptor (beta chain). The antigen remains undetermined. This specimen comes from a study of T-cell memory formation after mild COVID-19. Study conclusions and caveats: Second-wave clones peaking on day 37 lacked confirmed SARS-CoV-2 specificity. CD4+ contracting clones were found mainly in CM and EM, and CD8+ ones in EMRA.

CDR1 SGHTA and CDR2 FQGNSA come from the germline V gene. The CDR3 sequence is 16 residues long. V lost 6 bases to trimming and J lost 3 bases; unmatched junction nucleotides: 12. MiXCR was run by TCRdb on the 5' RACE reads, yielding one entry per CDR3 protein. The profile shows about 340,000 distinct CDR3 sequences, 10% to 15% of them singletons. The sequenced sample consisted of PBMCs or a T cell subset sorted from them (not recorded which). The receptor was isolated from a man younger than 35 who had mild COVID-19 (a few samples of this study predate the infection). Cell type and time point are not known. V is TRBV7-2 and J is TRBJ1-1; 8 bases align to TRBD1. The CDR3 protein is CASSLIYRGLDTEAFF. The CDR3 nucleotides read TGTGCCAGCAGTTTAATCTACAGGGGGTTGGACACTGAAGCTTTCTTT.